Listed below are T cell receptor beta chains from one sample, sequenced in a study of control samples from healthy donors and cancer patients. Here immunoSEQ multiplex PCR was the method, and the copy in TCRdb shows in-frame clones only, minus some. The table shows tens of thousands of clones, with approximately 89% occurring only once. Sequences were obtained from PBMCs. The source is a middle-aged woman with head and neck cancer. CDR3s leave out the opening cysteine and the closing phenylalanine or tryptophan.

cdr3_length: 13; v_call: TRBV5-5; j_call: TRBJ2-5; cdr3_aa: ASSTGTSGLETQY
cdr3_length: 13; v_call: TRBV19; j_call: TRBJ1-5; cdr3_aa: ASSIGDRTNQPQH
cdr3_length: 14; v_call: TRBV10-1; j_call: TRBJ2-4; cdr3_aa: ASRREGLEVKNIQY
cdr3_length: 13; v_call: TRBV13; j_call: TRBJ2-7; cdr3_aa: ASSLGSGGRAEQY
cdr3_length: 12; v_call: TRBV10-1; j_call: TRBJ2-3; cdr3_aa: ASSGDRARNTQY
cdr3_length: 12; v_call: TRBV5-8; j_call: TRBJ2-1; cdr3_aa: ASSWRVGYNEQF
cdr3_length: 11; v_call: TRBV20-1; j_call: TRBJ2-1; cdr3_aa: SASTGYYNEQF
cdr3_length: 12; v_call: TRBV19; j_call: TRBJ1-2; cdr3_aa: ASSIKTGAYGYT
cdr3_length: 13; v_call: TRBV15; j_call: TRBJ2-2; cdr3_aa: ATSRDWYRTGELF
cdr3_length: 12; v_call: TRBV6-4; j_call: TRBJ2-2; cdr3_aa: ASSRLVAAGELF
cdr3_length: 14; v_call: TRBV18; j_call: TRBJ1-2; cdr3_aa: ASSPPMVGSNYGYT
cdr3_length: 12; v_call: TRBV6-6; j_call: TRBJ1-5; cdr3_aa: ASSYGTGNQPQH
cdr3_length: 12; v_call: TRBV28; j_call: TRBJ1-4; cdr3_aa: ASSFSTYGEKLF
cdr3_length: 13; v_call: TRBV2; j_call: TRBJ1-2; cdr3_aa: ASTEARVGESGYT
cdr3_length: 10; v_call: TRBV28; j_call: TRBJ1-2; cdr3_aa: ASSLRGYGYT
cdr3_length: 12; v_call: TRBV2; j_call: TRBJ1-5; cdr3_aa: ASTRDGLNQPQH
cdr3_length: 12; v_call: TRBV28; j_call: TRBJ1-2; cdr3_aa: ASSPPAKLYGYT
cdr3_length: 11; v_call: TRBV27; j_call: TRBJ2-3; cdr3_aa: ASRTSGTDTQY
cdr3_length: 10; v_call: TRBV10-3; j_call: TRBJ2-5; cdr3_aa: AIRDREETQY
cdr3_length: 13; v_call: TRBV15; j_call: TRBJ2-1; cdr3_aa: ATSRATGGGFEQF
cdr3_length: 8; v_call: TRBV20-1; j_call: TRBJ2-1; cdr3_aa: SASGKKQF
cdr3_length: 14; v_call: TRBV6-5; j_call: TRBJ2-1; cdr3_aa: ASSSFLVGSYNEQF
cdr3_length: 16; v_call: TRBV2; j_call: TRBJ1-4; cdr3_aa: ASKGGGQGSSTNEKLF
cdr3_length: 13; v_call: TRBV30; j_call: TRBJ2-2; cdr3_aa: ASQSIGTNTGELF
cdr3_length: 13; v_call: TRBV18; j_call: TRBJ1-5; cdr3_aa: ASSLPGVANQPQH
cdr3_length: 9; v_call: TRBV20-1; j_call: TRBJ2-2; cdr3_aa: SASRPGELF
cdr3_length: 13; v_call: TRBV19; j_call: TRBJ2-1; cdr3_aa: ASSIVAGAYNEQF
cdr3_length: 13; v_call: TRBV6-1; j_call: TRBJ2-6; cdr3_aa: ASSEEGAGANVLT
cdr3_length: 14; v_call: TRBV19; j_call: TRBJ2-6; cdr3_aa: ASSIDGGSGANVLT
cdr3_length: 12; v_call: TRBV3-1/TRBV3-2; j_call: TRBJ2-7; cdr3_aa: ASSTRQGSYEQY
cdr3_length: 12; v_call: TRBV2; j_call: TRBJ1-1; cdr3_aa: ASSRQGMNTEAF
cdr3_length: 10; v_call: TRBV30; j_call: TRBJ2-7; cdr3_aa: AWSSRTYEQY
cdr3_length: 13; v_call: TRBV11-2; j_call: TRBJ2-7; cdr3_aa: ASSFELGGHYEQY